What follows are 15 T cell receptor beta chains derived from one specimen sequenced in a study of OX40 agonist ivuxolimab in advanced cancers. TCRdb's copy holds only in-frame clones and misses some; the assay was immunoSEQ multiplex PCR. The repertoire holds more than 45,000 clones, around 83% seen once, with roughly 4.4% in the top ten. Sequenced material: CD4+ or CD8+ T cells sorted from blood, taken in a trial of the OX40 agonist ivuxolimab. The receptor source for this set is an adult with an advanced solid tumor such as melanoma, head and neck, liver or kidney cancer.

The chain couples TRBV5-6 to TRBJ1-5, with D tentatively TRBD1 (6 bases). Per the germline V gene, CDR1 is SGHDT and CDR2 is YYEEEE. The CDR3 consists of 16 residues. The V end was cut by 0 bases, the J end by 5 bases, with 15 bases between. CDR3 nucleotide sequence: TGTGCCAGCAGCTTGGGGGGGACAAGGAGCGATCAGCCCCAGCATTTT. Its translation is CASSLGGTRSDQPQHF. Variable domain in full (rest from reference TRBV5-6 and TRBJ1-5): DAGVTQSPTHLIKTRGQQVTLRCSPKSGHDTVSWYQQALGQGPQFIFQYYEEEERQRGNFPDRFSGHQFPNYSSELNVNALLLGDSALYLCASSLGGTRSDQPQHFGDGTRLSIL.

This clone showed up just a few times. V usage is TRBV7-3 and J usage is TRBJ2-1, with D perhaps TRBD2 (5 bases). Germline V CDR1 and CDR2: SGHTA, FQGTGA. The CDR3 runs 16 residues. V shed 0 bases and J shed 6 bases, with 15 bases lying between them. For the CDR3, the DNA is TGTGCCAGCAGCTTAACCGGGGAAGTGGTTCCCAATGAGCAGTTCTTC. Encoded protein: CASSLTGEVVPNEQFF.

In its sample, this clone was seen once. The chain employs TRBV19 and TRBJ2-5; D may match TRBD1 or TRBD2 (5 bases each). The ends were cut back, 5 bases at V and 1 base at J, with 17 bases in the middle. The CDR3 loop spans 16 amino acids. CDR1 and CDR2 (germline): LNHDA, SQIVND (reference sequence). The CDR3 here is CASSRNLQDSQETQYF. CDR3 DNA sequence: TGTGCCAGTAGTCGGAACCTACAGGACTCCCAAGAGACCCAGTACTTC.

V gene TRBV5-1 combines with J gene TRBJ2-7; a possible D gene is TRBD2 (5 bases). V shed 0 bases and J shed 4 bases, with 11 bases lying between them. The germline gives CDR1 SGHRS, CDR2 YFSETQ. The CDR3 loop spans 14 amino acids. The CDR3 here is CASSLGQGRYEQYF. The CDR3, as DNA: TGCGCCAGCAGCTTGGGGCAAGGGAGATACGAGCAGTACTTC.

This clone was seen more than once but under ten times. The rearrangement uses TRBV18 and TRBJ1-5; D unresolved. The CDR3 totals 14 residues. Between the trimmed V and J ends, which lost 6 bases and 0 bases, there was a span of 9 bases. CDR1 and CDR2 (germline): KGHSH, LQKENI. CDR3 loop: CASSSGNSNQPQHF. In nucleotides, the CDR3 is TGTGCCAGCTCCAGTGGGAATAGCAATCAGCCCCAGCATTTT.

The chain uses TRBV7-8 and TRBJ2-3; TRBD2 matches 10 bases. This CDR3 region has 16 residues. V was clipped by 5 bases and J by 0 bases; unmatched bases: 5. Germline CDR1 SGHVS, CDR2 FQNEAQ. The CDR3, as DNA: TGTGCCAGCAGCCACCTGGGACTAGCGAGCACAGATACGCAGTATTTT. This encodes CASSHLGLASTDTQYF.

The CDR3 DNA reads TGTGCCAGCAGTTTCGTCAGGGGCGCTGGGGCCAACGTCCTGACTTTC. Its protein is CASSFVRGAGANVLTF. V and J are TRBV28 and TRBJ2-6, with D perhaps matching TRBD1 (6 bases). Germline lookup yields CDR1 MDHEN and CDR2 SYDVKM. Trimming left V 3 bases short and J 2 bases short, with 11 bases between. CDR3 size: 16 residues.

V gene TRBV10-3 combines with J gene TRBJ1-6, with TRBD1 identical over 8 bases. There are 15 residues in the CDR3. Looked up from germline, CDR1 is ENHRY and CDR2 is SYGVKD. J gave up 4 bases and V 6 bases, and 5 bases lay outside the gene matches. The CDR3 region is CAISSGGAYNSPLHF. The CDR3 DNA reads TGTGCCATCAGCTCAGGGGGCGCGTATAATTCACCCCTCCACTTT.

J is TRBJ1-5 and V is TRBV19; D might be TRBD1 (5 bases). Germline values: CDR1 LNHDA, CDR2 SQIVND (reference sequence). The CDR3 is made up of 15 amino acids. V was trimmed by 7 bases and J by 6 bases, leaving 19 bases between them. CDR3 residues: CASMRSRASGQPQHF. As DNA, the CDR3 is TGTGCCAGTATGCGGAGCAGGGCTTCAGGTCAGCCCCAGCATTTT.

The CDR3 DNA reads TGTGCCAGCAGCTTAGAAAGCAATTCACCCCTCCACTTT. As protein: CASSLESNSPLHF. The chain joins TRBV11-1 to TRBJ1-6; no clear D. This CDR3 is 13 amino acids long. Trimming shortened V by 1 base and J by 7 bases, and 5 bases separated the two germline ends. In germline, CDR1 is SGHAT, CDR2 FQDESV (reference sequence).

The V call is TRBV28, the J call TRBJ2-7; D is perhaps TRBD2 (7 bases). V lost 9 bases and J lost 3, with 15 bases in between. The CDR3 loop spans 13 amino acids. From germline, CDR1 is MDHEN and CDR2 SYDVKM. The CDR3: CASWGGGNYEQYF. The CDR3 DNA reads TGTGCCAGTTGGGGAGGGGGAAACTACGAGCAGTACTTC.

The chain is built from TRBV19 and TRBJ1-5; 8 positions agree with TRBD1. Losses at the gene ends were 6 bases for V and 4 bases for J; bases not matched to a gene: 8. This CDR3 has 15 amino acids. Per germline, CDR1 LNHDA and CDR2 SQIVND (reference sequence). The CDR3 protein is CASSQGAHGNQPQHF. CDR3 sequence (DNA): TGTGCCAGTAGCCAGGGGGCGCACGGAAATCAGCCCCAGCATTTT.

V is TRBV6-1 and J is TRBJ2-7; D perhaps matches TRBD1 (7 bases). The germline V gene encodes CDR1 MNHNS and CDR2 SASEGT. With 4 bases removed from V and 2 bases from J, the gap between germline ends came to 21 bases. The CDR3 has 17 amino acids. CDR3 bases: TGTGCCAGCAGTGCTAACGGAGGGGCAGGGGGGACCTACGAGCAGTACTTC. Amino acid sequence: CASSANGGAGGTYEQYF.

This clone has a single count. The chain couples TRBV6-5 to TRBJ1-4; TRBD1 matches 8 bases. The CDR3 length is 15 residues. Germline CDR1 is MNHEY and CDR2 is SVGAGI. Trimming at V came to 0 bases and at J to 8 bases, leaving 5 bases not matched to a gene. CDR3 nucleotides: TGTGCCAGCAGTTACTCCAGGACAGGGCCCGAAAAACTGTTTTTT. Protein product: CASSYSRTGPEKLFF.

This clone has a single count. The V and J genes are TRBV5-8 and TRBJ1-1, with D perhaps matching TRBD1 (5 bases). This CDR3 contains 17 residues. Germline V CDR1 and CDR2: SGHTS, YDEGEE. The V and J ends lost 4 bases and 0 bases respectively, with 19 bases between them. CDR3: CASSSRDVGWMNTEAFF. The DNA of the CDR3 is TGTGCCAGCAGCAGCCGGGACGTCGGTTGGATGAACACTGAAGCTTTCTTT. Filled out from reference TRBV5-8 and TRBJ1-1, the complete variable domain reads EAGVTQSPTHLIKTRGQQATLRCSPISGHTSVYWYQQALGLGLQFLLWYDEGEERNRGNFPPRFSGRQFPNYSSELNVNALELEDSALYLCASSSRDVGWMNTEAFFGQGTRLTVV.